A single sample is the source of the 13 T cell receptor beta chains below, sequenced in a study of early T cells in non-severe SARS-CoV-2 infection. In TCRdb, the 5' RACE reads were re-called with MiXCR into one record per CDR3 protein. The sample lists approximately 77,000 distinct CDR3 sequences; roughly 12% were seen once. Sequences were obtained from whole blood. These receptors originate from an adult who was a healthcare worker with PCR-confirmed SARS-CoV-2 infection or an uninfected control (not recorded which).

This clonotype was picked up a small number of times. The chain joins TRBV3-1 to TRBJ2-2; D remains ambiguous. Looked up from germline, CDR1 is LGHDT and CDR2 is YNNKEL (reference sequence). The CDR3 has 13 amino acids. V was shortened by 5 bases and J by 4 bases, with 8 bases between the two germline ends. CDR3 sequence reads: CASSALATGELFF. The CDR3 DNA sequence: TGTGCCAGCAGCGCACTGGCCACCGGGGAGCTGTTTTTT. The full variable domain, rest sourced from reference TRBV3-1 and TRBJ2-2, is DTAVSQTPKYLVTQMGNDKSIKCEQNLGHDTMYWYKQDSKKFLKIMFSYNNKELIINETVPNRFSPKSPDKAHLNLHINSLELGDSAVYFCASSALATGELFFGEGSRLTVL.

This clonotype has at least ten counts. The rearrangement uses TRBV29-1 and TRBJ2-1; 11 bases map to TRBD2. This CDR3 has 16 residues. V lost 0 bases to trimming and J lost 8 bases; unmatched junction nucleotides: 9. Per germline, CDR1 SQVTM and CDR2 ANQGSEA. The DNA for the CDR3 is TGCAGCGTTGAAGATCGCCTAGCGGGAGGTAAAGATGAGCAGTTCTTC. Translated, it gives CSVEDRLAGGKDEQFF.

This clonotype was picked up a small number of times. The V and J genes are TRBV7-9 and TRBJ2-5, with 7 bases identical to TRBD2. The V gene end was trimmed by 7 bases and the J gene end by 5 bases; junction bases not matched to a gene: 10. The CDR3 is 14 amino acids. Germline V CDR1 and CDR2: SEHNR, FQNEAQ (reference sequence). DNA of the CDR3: TGTGCCAGCATCAAGGGCGGGAGCATGGAGACCCAGTACTTC. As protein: CASIKGGSMETQYF. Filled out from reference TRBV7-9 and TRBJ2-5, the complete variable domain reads DTGVSQNPRHKITKRGQNVTFRCDPISEHNRLYWYRQTLGQGPEFLTYFQNEAQLEKSRLLSDRFSAERPKGSFSTLEIQRTEQGDSAMYLCASIKGGSMETQYFGPGTRLLVL.

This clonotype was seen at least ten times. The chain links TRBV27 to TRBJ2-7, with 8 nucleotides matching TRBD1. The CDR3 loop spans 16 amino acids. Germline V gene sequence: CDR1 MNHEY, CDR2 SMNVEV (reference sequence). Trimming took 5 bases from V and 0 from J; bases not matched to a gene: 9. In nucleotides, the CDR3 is TGTGCCAGCAGTCCACACAGGGGGTCGAGCTCCTACGAGCAGTACTTC. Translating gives CASSPHRGSSSYEQYF.

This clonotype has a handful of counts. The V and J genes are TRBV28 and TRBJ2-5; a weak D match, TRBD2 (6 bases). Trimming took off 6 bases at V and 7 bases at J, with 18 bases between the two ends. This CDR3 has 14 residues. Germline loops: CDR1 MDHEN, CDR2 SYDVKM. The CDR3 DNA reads TGTGCCAGCAGCTCGCCGGGACTCCGGGGGACCCAGTACTTC. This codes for CASSSPGLRGTQYF.

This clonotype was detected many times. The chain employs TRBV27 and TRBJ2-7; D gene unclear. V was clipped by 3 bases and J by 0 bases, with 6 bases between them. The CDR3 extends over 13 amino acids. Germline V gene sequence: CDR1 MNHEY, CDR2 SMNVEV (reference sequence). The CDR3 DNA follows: TGTGCCAGCAGTTTGGTTTCCTCCTACGAGCAGTACTTC. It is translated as CASSLVSSYEQYF.

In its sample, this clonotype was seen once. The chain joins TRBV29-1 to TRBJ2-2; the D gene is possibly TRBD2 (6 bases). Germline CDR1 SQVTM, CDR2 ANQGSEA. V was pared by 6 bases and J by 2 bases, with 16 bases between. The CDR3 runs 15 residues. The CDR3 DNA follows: TGCAGCGTCCATCCGGTAGCGGCAAACACCGGGGAGCTGTTTTTT. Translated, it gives CSVHPVAANTGELFF.

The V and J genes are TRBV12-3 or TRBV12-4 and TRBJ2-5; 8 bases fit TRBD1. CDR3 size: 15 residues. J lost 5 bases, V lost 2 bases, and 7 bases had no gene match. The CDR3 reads CASSLRGQALETQYF. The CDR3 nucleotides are TGTGCCAGCAGTTTACGGGGACAGGCGTTGGAGACCCAGTACTTC.

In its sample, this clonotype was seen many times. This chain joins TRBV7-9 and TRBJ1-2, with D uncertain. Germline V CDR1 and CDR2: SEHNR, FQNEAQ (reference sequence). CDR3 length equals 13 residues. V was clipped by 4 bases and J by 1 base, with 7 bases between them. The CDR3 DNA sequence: TGTGCCAGCAGCTCTCCCGTTAACTATGGCTACACCTTC. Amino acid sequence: CASSSPVNYGYTF.

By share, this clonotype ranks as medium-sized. This CDR3 reads CASSLEEDEQYF. The CDR3 DNA follows: TGCGCCAGCAGCTTGGAAGAAGACGAGCAGTACTTC. The chain combines TRBV5-1 with TRBJ2-7; no firm D call. Trimming stripped 0 bases from V and 5 bases from J, with 6 bases between. The germline gives CDR1 SGHRS, CDR2 YFSETQ. The CDR3 contains 12 residues.

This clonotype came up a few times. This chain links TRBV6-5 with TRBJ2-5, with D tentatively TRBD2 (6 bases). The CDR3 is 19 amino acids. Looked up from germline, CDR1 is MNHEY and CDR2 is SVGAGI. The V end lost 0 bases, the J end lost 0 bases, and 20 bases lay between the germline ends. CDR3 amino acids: CASSYSRETGVSYQETQYF. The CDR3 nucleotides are TGTGCCAGCAGTTACTCCCGCGAGACGGGAGTTTCTTACCAAGAGACCCAGTACTTC.

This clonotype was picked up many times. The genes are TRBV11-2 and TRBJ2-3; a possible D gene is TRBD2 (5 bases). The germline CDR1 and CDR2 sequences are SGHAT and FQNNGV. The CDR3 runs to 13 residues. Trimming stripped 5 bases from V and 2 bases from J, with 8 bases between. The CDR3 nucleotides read TGTGCCAGCAGCGCCGACTACACAGATACGCAGTATTTT. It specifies CASSADYTDTQYF.

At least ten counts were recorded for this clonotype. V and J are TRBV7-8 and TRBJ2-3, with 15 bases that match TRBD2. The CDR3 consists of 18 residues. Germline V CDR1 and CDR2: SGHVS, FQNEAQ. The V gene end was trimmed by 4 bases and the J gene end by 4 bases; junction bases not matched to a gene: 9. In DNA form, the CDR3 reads TGTGCCAGCAGCTCCGGACTAGCGGGAGGGAGAGGCGCAGATACGCAGTATTTT. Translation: CASSSGLAGGRGADTQYF.